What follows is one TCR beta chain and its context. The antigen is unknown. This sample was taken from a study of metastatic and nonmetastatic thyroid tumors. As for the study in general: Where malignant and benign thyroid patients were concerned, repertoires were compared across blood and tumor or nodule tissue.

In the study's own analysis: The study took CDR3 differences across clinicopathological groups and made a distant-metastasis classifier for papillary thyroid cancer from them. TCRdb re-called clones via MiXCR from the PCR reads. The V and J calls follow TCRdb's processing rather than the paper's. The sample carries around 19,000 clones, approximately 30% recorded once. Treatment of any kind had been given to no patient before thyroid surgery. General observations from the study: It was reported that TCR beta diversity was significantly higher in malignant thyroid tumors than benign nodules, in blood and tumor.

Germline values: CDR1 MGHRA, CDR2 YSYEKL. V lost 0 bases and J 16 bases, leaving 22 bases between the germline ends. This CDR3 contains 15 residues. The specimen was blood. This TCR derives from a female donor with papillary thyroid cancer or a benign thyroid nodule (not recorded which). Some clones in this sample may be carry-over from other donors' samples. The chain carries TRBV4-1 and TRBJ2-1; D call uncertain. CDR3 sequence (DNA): TGCGCCAGCAGCCAAGATCCTCTGTCGACCCGCCGTTTATTCTTC. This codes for CASSQDPLSTRRLFF.